The 9 T cell receptor beta chains presented below share a single source sample, sequenced in a study of T cell repertoires in cytomegalovirus infection. Antigen specificity for these receptors is unknown. TCRdb analysed the reads with MiXCR anew, one entry per CDR3 protein. The table records a few hundred thousand distinct CDR3 sequences, roughly a third of them present only once. Here the sequenced sample was cultured PBMCs, taken from culture after CMV antigen stimulation. All receptors come from a human donor in good health (CMV status not recorded). Some clones in this sample may be carry-over from other donors' samples.

This chain connects TRBV14 to TRBJ2-5; 9 bases agree with TRBD1. Germline CDR1 is SGHDN and CDR2 is FVKESK. The CDR3 has 18 residues. The junction had 18 bases not matched to a gene; V was cut back by 3 bases and J by 7 bases. DNA for the CDR3: TGTGCCAGCAGCCATGCCTTAACAGGGGGCGAGACAGGTCGGACCCAGTACTTC. It translates to CASSHALTGGETGRTQYF.

This clonotype was found once. This chain connects TRBV19 to TRBJ1-1; D is perhaps TRBD1 (5 bases). There are 17 residues in the CDR3. Trimming shortened V by 1 base and J by 3 bases, and 18 bases separated the two germline ends. The germline gives CDR1 LNHDA, CDR2 SQIVND (reference sequence). The CDR3 coding sequence is TGTGCCAGTAGTATAGGGCAGGGTTTTGTGATGGACACTGAAGCTTTCTTT. Protein product: CASSIGQGFVMDTEAFF. The full variable domain, with the rest looked up from reference TRBV19 and TRBJ1-1, is DGGITQSPKYLFRKEGQNVTLSCEQNLNHDAMYWYRQDPGQGLRLIYYSQIVNDFQKGDIAEGYSVSREKKESFPLTVTSAQKNPTAFYLCASSIGQGFVMDTEAFFGQGTRLTVV.

This clonotype came up a few times. The CDR3 spells CAWSVGGPNQPQHF. For the CDR3, the DNA is TGTGCCTGGAGTGTCGGCGGTCCGAATCAGCCCCAGCATTTT. This chain connects TRBV30 to TRBJ1-5, with D unclear. From germline, CDR1 is GTSNPN and CDR2 SVGIG (reference sequence). This CDR3 comprises 14 residues. V lost 0 bases, J lost 4 bases, and 10 bases lay in between.

This rearrangement joins TRBV29-1 to TRBJ2-2; D may be TRBD1 (5 bases). With 5 bases removed from V and 0 bases from J, the gap between germline ends came to 10 bases. The CDR3 totals 14 residues. Germline CDR1 SQVTM, CDR2 ANQGSEA. CDR3 sequence (DNA): TGCAGCGTTCGAACAGGCGCGAACACCGGGGAGCTGTTTTTT. This sequence encodes CSVRTGANTGELFF.

This sequence joins TRBV11-2 and TRBJ1-1, with D perhaps TRBD1 (5 bases). Per the germline V gene, CDR1 is SGHAT and CDR2 is FQNNGV. Trimming stripped 0 bases from V and 4 bases from J, with 18 bases between. This CDR3 spans 17 amino acids. CDR3 bases: TGTGCCAGCAGCTTAGATCGTGGTAGGGGTAAAGGCACTGAAGCTTTCTTT. This encodes CASSLDRGRGKGTEAFF.

This CDR3 is CASSYLAGEYEQYF. The CDR3 nucleotides read TGTGCCAGCAGTTACTTAGCGGGAGAATACGAGCAGTACTTC. The gene calls are TRBV6-2 or TRBV6-3 and TRBJ2-7, with 9 bases that match TRBD2. With V trimmed by 1 base and J by 4 bases, 2 bases remained unmatched. Germline lookup yields CDR1 MNHEY and CDR2 SVGEGT. This CDR3 region has 14 residues.

This clonotype was seen only a few times. This sequence joins TRBV7-3 and TRBJ2-1; no definite D call. CDR3 length equals 15 residues. Trimming removed 5 bases at V and 0 bases at J, with 11 bases between. Germline assignment: CDR1 SGHTA and CDR2 FQGTGA. The CDR3 sequence: CASSPLESSYNEQFF. The DNA for the CDR3 is TGTGCCAGCAGCCCCCTGGAGAGCTCCTACAATGAGCAGTTCTTC.

This clonotype was detected a few times. This sequence joins TRBV12-3 or TRBV12-4 and TRBJ2-5, with D maybe TRBD2 (6 bases). The V gene lost 9 bases and the J gene lost 5 bases, with 13 bases spanning the gap. The CDR3 is made up of 12 amino acids. In nucleotides, the CDR3 is TGTGCCAGTAGGTCTAGCGCGGAGACCCAGTACTTC. Its protein is CASRSSAETQYF.

This clonotype was seen only a few times. The rearrangement links TRBV20-1 to TRBJ2-1, with D perhaps matching TRBD2 (6 bases). Germline-derived CDR1 and CDR2 are DFQATT and SNEGSKA (reference sequence). The CDR3 is made up of 14 amino acids. Trimming took 3 bases from V and 3 from J, leaving 12 bases between them. CDR3 nucleotide sequence: TGCAGTGCTAGCCTTCTAGCGAGCTACAATGAGCAGTTCTTC. As protein: CSASLLASYNEQFF.